This is a list of T cell receptor beta chains from one sample in a study of T cell repertoires in cytomegalovirus infection. MiXCR was run by TCRdb on the reads, yielding one entry per CDR3 protein. The table records around 280,000 distinct CDR3 sequences, roughly 15% of them present only once. Material for sequencing was PBMCs. The origin of the receptors is a human donor in good health (CMV status not recorded). Some clones in this sample may be carry-over from other donors' samples. Each CDR3 is given with its conserved first and last residue. The D gene is left open where the match is weak. The size field is filled for only some rows; it gives once, few, many or a size class.

TRBV28,.,once,TRBJ1-1,TGTGCCAGCATCGGGGGGGGCACTGAAGCTTTCTTT,CASIGGGTEAFF
TRBV7-9,TRBD2,few,TRBJ2-7,TGTGCCAGCAGTCGGGGGGTATCCTACGAGCAGTACTTC,CASSRGVSYEQYF
TRBV7-8,.,many,TRBJ2-1,TGTGCCAGCAGCTACTTAGGTATAAGCTCCTACAATGAGCAGTTCTTC,CASSYLGISSYNEQFF
TRBV5-1,.,few,TRBJ1-1,TGCGCCAGCAGGGGGGAGGGAGGGGTGAACACTGAAGCTTTCTTT,CASRGEGGVNTEAFF
TRBV28,.,many,TRBJ1-1,TGTGCCAGCAGACAGGGACCGGCGGAAGCTTTCTTT,CASRQGPAEAFF
TRBV2,.,few,TRBJ2-2,TGTGCCAGCAACAGCAGGGTCACCGGGGAGCTGTTTTTT,CASNSRVTGELFF
TRBV7-3,.,few,TRBJ2-3,TGTGCCAGCAGCTTAGTGGCCTGGAATACGCAGTATTTT,CASSLVAWNTQYF
TRBV6-6,TRBD1,.,TRBJ1-2,TGTGCCAGCATCCCTCGACAGGGCTATGGCTACACCTTC,CASIPRQGYGYTF
TRBV20-1,.,.,TRBJ2-7,TGCAGTGCGGGGGACATTGCGGGAGTCCTATACGAGCAGTACTTC,CSAGDIAGVLYEQYF
TRBV29-1,TRBD1,few,TRBJ2-7,TGCAGCGTTGGAAACAGGGGGAGTGGAGAGCAGTACTTC,CSVGNRGSGEQYF
TRBV7-9,.,many,TRBJ1-1,TGTGCCAGCAGCTTATGGGGTCCCACTGAAGCTTTCTTT,CASSLWGPTEAFF
TRBV28,TRBD1,many,TRBJ1-5,TGTGCCAGCAGGGTGGACAGGCCCAATCAGCCCCAGCATTTT,CASRVDRPNQPQHF
TRBV7-9,TRBD2,many,TRBJ2-7,TGTGCCAGCAGCCGGACACGGGAGGGATCCTACGAGCAGTACTTC,CASSRTREGSYEQYF